This T cell receptor beta chain was sequenced for a study of blood T cell repertoires in COVID-19. Whole-study context: Samples came from the United States, Italy and Spain, spanning acute and convalescent COVID-19.

Patients at the Seattle site were enrolled during active infection and followed longitudinally. There are 16 residues in the CDR3. Germline CDR1 and CDR2: KGHDR and SFDVKD. Trimming removed 2 bases at V and 0 bases at J, with 10 bases between. Measured with immunoSEQ multiplex PCR; TCRdb has only the in-frame clones, and not every one. The data hold approximately 200,000 clones, with about three quarters observed a single time. Sequenced input: peripheral blood. This rearrangement joins TRBV24-1 to TRBJ1-5; D might be TRBD1 (5 bases). This clonotype originated in a woman older than 75 with COVID-19, enrolled during active disease. CDR3 nucleotide sequence: TGTGCCACCAGTGATTCGACAGAGTATAGCAATCAGCCCCAGCATTTT. Protein sequence: CATSDSTEYSNQPQHF.